One sample yielded the 29 T cell receptor beta chains listed below, sequenced in a study of response to subunit inactivated influenza vaccine. TCRdb reprocessed the RT-PCR reads via MiXCR and lists one record per CDR3 protein. Of some 550,000 distinct CDR3 sequences in the sample, roughly 25% were seen once. This sample was shared with a second study, whose subject was T cells expressing NK-cell markers. In that study: 5'RACE template switching with UMIs generated TCR beta cDNA.

The specimen comprised CD4+ T cells sorted from PBMCs, sampled 12 days after vaccination. The origin of the receptors is a man aged 50-59 years who received an inactivated influenza vaccine.

The chain couples TRBV25-1 to TRBJ1-3; tentative D call: TRBD1 (6 bases). There are 15 residues in the CDR3. V lost 8 bases and J lost 0, with 14 bases in between. Germline CDR1 is MGHDK and CDR2 is SYGVNS. The CDR3 region has the DNA TGTGCCAGCGGGGGCCGGGACACCTCTGGAAACACCATATATTTT. This codes for CASGGRDTSGNTIYF.

The V gene is TRBV5-5, the J gene TRBJ2-6; D is possibly TRBD2 (6 bases). Trimming removed 2 bases at V and 3 bases at J, with 12 bases between. CDR3 size: 16 residues. CDR1 is SGHKS and CDR2 is YYEKEE in the germline V gene (reference sequence). CDR3 loop: CASSLGTFGGANVLTF. For the CDR3, the DNA is TGTGCCAGCAGCTTAGGGACTTTTGGTGGGGCCAACGTCCTGACTTTC.

This chain uses TRBV5-1 with TRBJ2-3; 12 bases agree with TRBD2. Germline CDR1 and CDR2: SGHRS and YFSETQ. The ends lost 0 bases at V and 0 bases at J; junction bases unmatched: 5. The CDR3 loop spans 18 amino acids. CDR3: CASSLALAGGPSTDTQYF. CDR3 coding DNA: TGCGCCAGCAGCTTGGCTCTAGCGGGGGGGCCGAGCACAGATACGCAGTATTTT. Supplemented by reference TRBV5-1 and TRBJ2-3, the full variable domain reads KAGVTQTPRYLIKTRGQQVTLSCSPISGHRSVSWYQQTPGQGLQFLFEYFSETQRNKGNFPGRFSGRQFSNSRSEMNVSTLELGDSALYLCASSLALAGGPSTDTQYFGPGTRLTVL.

This clonotype occurred a few times. The J gene is TRBJ2-5, the V gene TRBV4-3; TRBD2 matches 8 bases. The CDR3 is made up of 14 amino acids. The germline CDR1 and CDR2 sequences are LGHNA and YSLEER. The V gene end was trimmed by 1 base and the J gene end by 5 bases; junction bases not matched to a gene: 3. CDR3 in DNA: TGCGCCAGCAGCCAAGTCGGCGGGGGGGAGACCCAGTACTTC. Its translation: CASSQVGGGETQYF.

The chain joins TRBV5-1 to TRBJ1-1; D uncertain. Germline V gene lookup returns CDR1 SGHRS and CDR2 YFSETQ. The V end lost 4 bases, the J end lost 6 bases, and 19 bases lay between the germline ends. This CDR3 is 15 amino acids long. This CDR3 is CASSLDEVGGSEAFF. DNA for the CDR3: TGCGCCAGCAGCCTAGACGAGGTCGGCGGGTCTGAAGCTTTCTTT.

The V call is TRBV6-1, the J call TRBJ2-3; D is possibly TRBD1 (6 bases). The CDR3 runs 15 residues. Germline values: CDR1 MNHNS, CDR2 SASEGT. CDR3 in amino acids: CSSRGAQGASDTQYF. The CDR3 DNA reads TGTTCAAGCAGGGGAGCGCAGGGAGCATCGGATACGCAGTATTTT.

This rearrangement joins TRBV7-9 to TRBJ1-6; maybe TRBD1 (5 bases). This CDR3 spans 14 amino acids. Per the germline V gene, CDR1 is SEHNR and CDR2 is FQNEAQ (reference sequence). Trimming stripped 7 bases from V and 7 bases from J, with 14 bases between. The CDR3 DNA follows: TGTGCCAGCACCCGGGGGGACGGGAATTCACCCCTCCACTTT. Amino acids: CASTRGDGNSPLHF.

V usage is TRBV20-1 and J usage is TRBJ2-3; 9 nucleotides agree with TRBD1. Germline assignment: CDR1 DFQATT and CDR2 SNEGSKA (reference sequence). The length of the CDR3 is 15 residues. V was pared by 4 bases and J by 4 bases, with 9 bases of the junction left unmatched. The CDR3 here is CSATLGQGGADTQYF. The CDR3 DNA sequence: TGCAGTGCTACTTTGGGACAGGGAGGTGCAGATACGCAGTATTTT.

This clonotype was detected only a few times. The chain couples TRBV6-2 or TRBV6-3 to TRBJ2-1; 12 nucleotides match TRBD2. The ends lost 2 bases at V and 9 bases at J; junction bases unmatched: 8. Germline V CDR1 and CDR2: MNHEY, SVGEGT. The CDR3 spans 16 residues. The CDR3 protein is CASSYESSGGGSEQFF. The CDR3 bases are TGTGCCAGCAGTTACGAATCTAGCGGGGGGGGTAGTGAGCAGTTCTTC.

This clonotype came up once. This rearrangement joins TRBV7-3 to TRBJ2-1; 10 bases match TRBD2. Per germline, CDR1 SGHTA and CDR2 FQGTGA. Trimming took 2 bases from V and 5 from J; bases not matched to a gene: 6. This CDR3 is 16 amino acids long. In DNA, the CDR3 is TGTGCCAGCAGCTTAGGGGTAGCGGGAGGTCACAATGAGCAGTTCTTC. It specifies CASSLGVAGGHNEQFF. Supplemented by reference TRBV7-3 and TRBJ2-1, the full variable domain reads GAGVSQTPSNKVTEKGKYVELRCDPISGHTALYWYRQSLGQGPEFLIYFQGTGAADDSGLPNDRFFAVRPEGSVSTLKIQRTERGDSAVYLCASSLGVAGGHNEQFFGPGTRLTVL.

V and J are TRBV28 and TRBJ1-1; D uncertain. Germline CDR1 and CDR2: MDHEN and SYDVKM. This CDR3 contains 16 residues. V shed 1 base and J shed 0 bases, with 12 bases lying between them. The CDR3 protein is CASSLSGGIMNTEAFF. DNA of the CDR3: TGTGCCAGCAGTTTATCGGGCGGGATTATGAACACTGAAGCTTTCTTT.

The chain is built from TRBV5-6 and TRBJ1-4; D gene ambiguous. The CDR3 extends over 15 amino acids. Germline assignment: CDR1 SGHDT and CDR2 YYEEEE. Trimming removed 2 bases at V and 5 bases at J, with 13 bases between. Here the CDR3 DNA reads TGTGCCAGCAGCTTCTGGACGGCTGAAAATGAAAAACTGTTTTTT. Protein product: CASSFWTAENEKLFF.

The V and J genes are TRBV30 and TRBJ2-5; D gene ambiguous. Germline V gene data show CDR1 as GTSNPN and CDR2 as SVGIG (reference sequence). The CDR3 has 12 amino acids. Trimming took 3 bases from V and 0 from J, leaving 5 bases between them. The CDR3 loop is CAWRQNQETQYF. CDR3 nucleotide sequence: TGTGCCTGGAGACAGAACCAAGAGACCCAGTACTTC.

V and J are TRBV6-1 and TRBJ2-5; tentative D call: TRBD2 (5 bases). CDR1 is MNHNS, CDR2 SASEGT, per germline. Trimming took 3 bases from V and 1 from J, leaving 9 bases between them. CDR3 length: 14 residues. The CDR3 sequence: CASSDRGIQETQYF. In DNA, the CDR3 is TGTGCCAGCAGTGATCGAGGGATCCAAGAGACCCAGTACTTC.

The rearrangement uses TRBV28 and TRBJ2-7; 7 bases are shared with TRBD1. CDR1 is MDHEN and CDR2 is SYDVKM in the germline V gene. V shed 6 bases and J 0 bases; nucleotides not matched to a gene: 8. The CDR3 spans 15 residues. For the CDR3, the DNA is TGTGCCAGCAGGGCCGGGACAGCCTACTCCTACGAGCAGTACTTC. Translation gives CASRAGTAYSYEQYF.

This clonotype was observed a few times. The chain carries TRBV6-1 and TRBJ2-2; 8 nucleotides line up with TRBD2. In germline, CDR1 is MNHNS, CDR2 SASEGT. The CDR3 is 14 amino acids. Trimming took 8 bases from V and 7 from J; bases not matched to a gene: 9. The CDR3 coding sequence is TGTGCCAGCCGCGGGGGGCGGGGCGGCGGGGAGCTGTTTTTT. This encodes CASRGGRGGGELFF.

This clonotype showed up just a few times. The chain carries TRBV12-3 or TRBV12-4 and TRBJ1-2; D unresolved. CDR3 size: 16 residues. V lost 3 bases, J lost 0 bases, and 14 bases lay in between. CDR3 sequence: CASSFSSAATNYGYTF. The CDR3 DNA reads as TGTGCCAGCAGTTTCTCCTCGGCCGCTACTAACTATGGCTACACCTTC.

This sequence joins TRBV15 and TRBJ2-1; 10 nucleotides agree with TRBD2. Germline trimming cut 3 bases from V and 7 bases from J; bases unmatched to any gene: 9. Germline V gene data show CDR1 as LNHNV and CDR2 as YYDKDF (reference sequence). This CDR3 comprises 16 residues. This CDR3 reads CATSRLSGGAVNEQFF. In DNA form, the CDR3 reads TGTGCCACCAGCAGGCTAAGCGGGGGGGCTGTTAATGAGCAGTTCTTC.

This clonotype has a handful of counts. This chain uses TRBV6-2 or TRBV6-3 with TRBJ2-5; D perhaps matches TRBD2 (6 bases). This CDR3 spans 11 amino acids. Trimming shortened V by 5 bases and J by 8 bases, and 9 bases separated the two germline ends. Germline CDR1 and CDR2: MNHEY and SVGEGT. The CDR3 nucleotides are TGTGCCAGCAGTAATGGACTAACCCAGTACTTC. Residues: CASSNGLTQYF.

CDR3 residues: CASRLRDINSPLHF. The CDR3 DNA reads TGTGCCAGCCGTCTCCGGGACATAAATTCACCCCTCCACTTT. V is TRBV12-3 or TRBV12-4 and J is TRBJ1-6; a weak D match, TRBD1 (6 bases). V lost 8 bases to trimming and J lost 7 bases, with 15 bases between them. There are 14 residues in the CDR3.

Written as DNA, the CDR3 is TGTGCCAGCAGCTTAGTTGGCTCTCCGGTAACAGATACGCAGTATTTT. Translation gives CASSLVGSPVTDTQYF. The rearrangement uses TRBV7-9 and TRBJ2-3; unclear D gene. Looked up from germline, CDR1 is SEHNR and CDR2 is FQNEAQ (reference sequence). The CDR3 covers 16 residues. Between the trimmed V and J ends, which lost 1 base and 3 bases, there was a span of 14 bases.

This clonotype was detected only a few times. The V gene is TRBV20-1, the J gene TRBJ2-7; 12 positions agree with TRBD2. V was clipped by 3 bases and J by 2 bases; unmatched bases: 8. Germline V gene sequence: CDR1 DFQATT, CDR2 SNEGSKA (reference sequence). The CDR3 loop spans 16 amino acids. The CDR3 region has the DNA TGCAGTGCTAGGCCTAGCGGGAGGGATAGGACCTACGAGCAGTACTTC. It yields the protein CSARPSGRDRTYEQYF.

The V gene is TRBV6-1, the J gene TRBJ2-3, with 13 positions matching TRBD2. Looked up from germline, CDR1 is MNHNS and CDR2 is SASEGT. The ends lost 6 bases at V and 1 base at J; junction bases unmatched: 7. The CDR3 consists of 17 residues. As DNA, the CDR3 is TGTGCCAGCAGGGGGTCCGGGACTAGCGGGGGCACAGATACGCAGTATTTT. It yields the protein CASRGSGTSGGTDTQYF.

This chain uses TRBV23-1 with TRBJ2-7; D may be TRBD1 (6 bases). TRBV23-1 is marked as an open reading frame, function uncertain. V shed 0 bases and J shed 2 bases, with 14 bases lying between them. The CDR3 consists of 16 residues. CDR3 coding DNA: TGCGCCAGCAGTCAATCGGGGGCAGGTCAAACCTACGAGCAGTACTTC. Translated: CASSQSGAGQTYEQYF.

V is TRBV20-1 and J is TRBJ2-7; TRBD2 is a possible D gene (6 bases). This CDR3 is built from 12 residues. V lost 5 bases and J lost 2, with 10 bases in between. In germline, CDR1 is DFQATT, CDR2 SNEGSKA (reference sequence). The CDR3 DNA sequence: TGCAGTGCTTCGGGAGTCACCTACGAGCAGTACTTC. Its protein is CSASGVTYEQYF.

The count of this clonotype is one. The V gene is TRBV20-1, the J gene TRBJ1-1, with 8 bases fitting TRBD1. The CDR3 contains 13 residues. In germline, CDR1 is DFQATT, CDR2 SNEGSKA (reference sequence). Trimming removed 3 bases from V and 10 bases from J; junction bases left unmatched: 10. The DNA for the CDR3 is TGCAGTGCTAGTCGTCAGGGGGCGATAGGAGCTTTCTTT. Its protein is CSASRQGAIGAFF.

This chain connects TRBV29-1 to TRBJ2-5; D not resolved. This CDR3 comprises 13 residues. Between the trimmed V and J ends, which lost 4 bases and 7 bases, there was a span of 16 bases. Germline assignment: CDR1 SQVTM and CDR2 ANQGSEA. For the CDR3, the DNA is TGCAGCGTTGTTGGGTGGACCGGCCGGACCCAGTACTTC. This translates into CSVVGWTGRTQYF.

A few counts support this clonotype. V and J are TRBV27 and TRBJ1-1; D is unclear. Germline V gene sequence: CDR1 MNHEY, CDR2 SMNVEV (reference sequence). V was pared by 8 bases and J by 1 base, with 8 bases between. This CDR3 has 12 residues. Here the CDR3 reads CASRSANTEAFF. CDR3 DNA sequence: TGTGCCAGCCGCTCAGCGAACACTGAAGCTTTCTTT.

V and J are TRBV7-2 and TRBJ2-1, with 15 positions matching TRBD2. V shed 4 bases, J shed 14 bases, and the junction held 3 bases outside the gene matches. CDR1 SGHTA and CDR2 FQGNSA come from the germline V gene. The CDR3 runs 13 residues. CDR3 sequence reads: CASSSGLAGGKFF. The CDR3 bases are TGTGCCAGCAGCTCCGGACTAGCGGGGGGGAAGTTCTTC.